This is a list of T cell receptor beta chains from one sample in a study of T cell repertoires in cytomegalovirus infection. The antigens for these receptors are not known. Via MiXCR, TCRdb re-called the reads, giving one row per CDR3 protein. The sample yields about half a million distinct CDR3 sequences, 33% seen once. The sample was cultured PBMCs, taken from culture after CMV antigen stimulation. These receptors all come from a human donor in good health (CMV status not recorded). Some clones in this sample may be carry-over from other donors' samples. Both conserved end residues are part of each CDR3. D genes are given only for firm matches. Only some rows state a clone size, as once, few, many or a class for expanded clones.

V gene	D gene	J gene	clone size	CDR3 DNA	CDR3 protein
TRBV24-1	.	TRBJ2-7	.	TGTGCCCCCCGTTCTACGGGGGAACCCCCCGAGGGAAGCAGATCCTACGAGCAGTACTTC	CAPRSTGEPPEGSRSYEQYF
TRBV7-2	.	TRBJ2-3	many	TGTGCCAGCAGCACGCGGCCCACAGATACGCAGTATTTT	CASSTRPTDTQYF
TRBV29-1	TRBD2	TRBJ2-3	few	TGCAGCGTTGATATAGCGGGAGATTCGGCAGATACGCAGTATTTT	CSVDIAGDSADTQYF
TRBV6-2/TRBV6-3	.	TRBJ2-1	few	TGTGCCAGCAGACCCATCGACGCGAATGAGCAGTTCTTC	CASRPIDANEQFF
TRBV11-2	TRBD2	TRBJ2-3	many	TGTGCCAGCAGCGACTTGGCGGGAGTAGGAGATACGCAGTATTTT	CASSDLAGVGDTQYF
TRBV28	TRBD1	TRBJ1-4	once	TGTGCCAGCAGTTTTCTCGACAGGGTTGAAGAAAAACTGTTTTTT	CASSFLDRVEEKLFF
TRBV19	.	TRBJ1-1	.	TGTGCCAGTAGAAGGGCGGAATTAGGGAGGACTGAAGCTTTCTTT	CASRRAELGRTEAFF
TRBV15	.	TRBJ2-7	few	TGTGCCACCAGCAGCCGACCGCCCTACGAGCAGTACTTC	CATSSRPPYEQYF
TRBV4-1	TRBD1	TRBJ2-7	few	TGCGCCAGCAGCCAAGAAGGGGGCCCCTACGAGCAGTACTTC	CASSQEGGPYEQYF
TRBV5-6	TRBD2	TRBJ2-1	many	TGTGCCAGCAGCAGGAAAGGACTAGCGGGAGGCAATGAGCAGTTCTTC	CASSRKGLAGGNEQFF
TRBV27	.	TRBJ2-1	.	TGTGCCAGCAGTTTATACGGCACCGTCCGCTACAATGAGCAGTTCTTC	CASSLYGTVRYNEQFF
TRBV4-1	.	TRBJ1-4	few	TGCGCCAGCAGACAGAACAGTCAATACGGAGAAAAACTGTTTTTT	CASRQNSQYGEKLFF
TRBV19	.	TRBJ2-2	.	TGTGCCAGTAGTCCCCAAGAGATCCTAACCGGGGAGCTGTTTTTT	CASSPQEILTGELFF
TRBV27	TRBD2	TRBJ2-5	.	TGTGCCAGCAGTTTCCGGCCTAGCGGGAGGGCGGAGACCCAGTACTTC	CASSFRPSGRAETQYF
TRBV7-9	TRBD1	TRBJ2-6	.	TGTGCCAGCAGCTTAACTTCAGGGGGCTATGGGGCCAACGTCCTGACTTTC	CASSLTSGGYGANVLTF
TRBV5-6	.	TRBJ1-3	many	TGTGCCAGCAGCTCTCCGGGACTTAACTCTGGAAACACCATATATTTT	CASSSPGLNSGNTIYF
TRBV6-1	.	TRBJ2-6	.	TGTGCCAGCATCTATCTGCCTGGGGGGGCCAACGTCCTGACTTTC	CASIYLPGGANVLTF
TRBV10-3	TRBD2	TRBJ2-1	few	TGTGCCATCAGTGAGGGGAGCGGGAGTGGGAATGAGCAGTTCTTC	CAISEGSGSGNEQFF
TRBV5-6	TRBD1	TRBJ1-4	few	TGTGCCAGCAGCTCCGGGCAGGGGGCTGGTGAAAAACTGTTTTTT	CASSSGQGAGEKLFF
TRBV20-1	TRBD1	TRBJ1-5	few	TGCAGTGCTAGGGAGGACAGGGTAATGCCCCAGCATTTT	CSAREDRVMPQHF
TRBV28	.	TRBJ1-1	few	TGTGCCAGCCACGAAGGCATGAACACTGAAGCTTTCTTT	CASHEGMNTEAFF
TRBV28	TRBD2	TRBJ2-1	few	TGTGCCAGCAGTTTAGAGCCTCTAGCGGGAGACAATGAGCAGTTCTTC	CASSLEPLAGDNEQFF
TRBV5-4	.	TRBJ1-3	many	TGTGCCAGCAGCTTCCGGGACAATGGAAACACCATATATTTT	CASSFRDNGNTIYF
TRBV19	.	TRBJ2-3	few	TGTGCCAGTAGTACAGGGAGAAGTGCAGATACGCAGTATTTT	CASSTGRSADTQYF
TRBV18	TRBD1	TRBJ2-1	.	TGTGCCAGCTCTCAAGCAGGGGGCCTTGACAATGAGCAGTTCTTC	CASSQAGGLDNEQFF
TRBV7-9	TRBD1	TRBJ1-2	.	TGTGCCAGCAGCCCCGAGACAGGGTCTGGCTACACCTTC	CASSPETGSGYTF
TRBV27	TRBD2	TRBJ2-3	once	TGTGCCAGCAGTTTAACCGGGACTAGCGGGCGAGGGGGCACAGATACGCAGTATTTT	CASSLTGTSGRGGTDTQYF
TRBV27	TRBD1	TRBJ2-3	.	TGTGCCAGCACTAGACAGGGGGTGTTTGGCACAGATACGCAGTATTTT	CASTRQGVFGTDTQYF
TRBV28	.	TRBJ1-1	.	TGTGCCAGCAGTTTACGGGGATTTCGGACTGAAGCTTTCTTT	CASSLRGFRTEAFF
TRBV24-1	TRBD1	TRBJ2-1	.	TGTGCCACCAGTGGCTTGGGGACAGGGGGGAATGAGCAGTTCTTC	CATSGLGTGGNEQFF
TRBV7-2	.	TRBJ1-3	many	TGTGCCAGCAGCGCCTCTGGAAACACCATATATTTT	CASSASGNTIYF
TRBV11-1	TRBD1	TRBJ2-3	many	TGTGCCAGCAGCCCAAACAGGGGGCCGGCAGATACGCAGTATTTT	CASSPNRGPADTQYF
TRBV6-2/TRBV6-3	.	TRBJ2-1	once	TGTGCCAGCATGCAGCGGCCATATACGCAGGAGCAGTTCTTC	CASMQRPYTQEQFF
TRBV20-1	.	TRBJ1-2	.	TGCAGTGCTAGGGGGGCCGAAGCTAACTATGGCTACACCTTC	CSARGAEANYGYTF
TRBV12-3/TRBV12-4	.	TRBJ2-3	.	TGTGCCAGCAGTTTAGTTCCGGGTTTCGGGAGAGACACAGATACGCAGTATTTT	CASSLVPGFGRDTDTQYF
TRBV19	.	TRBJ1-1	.	TGTGCCAGTAACCGAGGACGGAACACTGAAGCTTTCTTT	CASNRGRNTEAFF
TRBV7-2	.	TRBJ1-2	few	TGTGCCAGCAGCCTAACCTGGACAGAAGCTAACTATGGCTACACCTTC	CASSLTWTEANYGYTF
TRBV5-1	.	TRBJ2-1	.	TGCGCCAGCAGAACGGAGCCGAGGAATGAGCAGTTCTTC	CASRTEPRNEQFF
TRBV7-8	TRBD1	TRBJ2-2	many	TGTGCCAGCAGCTTAAGATCCCGCAGGGGGCTCGACACCGGGGAGCTGTTTTTT	CASSLRSRRGLDTGELFF
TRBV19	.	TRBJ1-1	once	TGTGCCAGTAGTAGGCGGCAGGGCTCTGAAGCTTTCTTT	CASSRRQGSEAFF
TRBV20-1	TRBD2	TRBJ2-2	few	TGCAGTGCTAGACTCGCGGGAGGGCCCGGGGAGCTGTTTTTT	CSARLAGGPGELFF
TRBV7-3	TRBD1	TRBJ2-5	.	TGTGCCAGCAGCCGAGGGGACAGTGAGACCCAGTACTTC	CASSRGDSETQYF
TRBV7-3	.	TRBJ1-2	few	TGTGCCAGCAGCGCCACTTCAACAGGGAGATATGGCTACACCTTC	CASSATSTGRYGYTF
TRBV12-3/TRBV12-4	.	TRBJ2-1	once	TGTGCCAGCAGTCTGACTACCCGAAGGGGCAATGAGCAGTTCTTC	CASSLTTRRGNEQFF
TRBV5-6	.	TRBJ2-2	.	TGTGCCAGCAGCCCGCTAGGTGGCGGAACCGGGGAGCTGTTTTTT	CASSPLGGGTGELFF
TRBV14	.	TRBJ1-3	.	TGTGCCAGCAGCCGGACAGTGGCCACCATATATTTT	CASSRTVATIYF
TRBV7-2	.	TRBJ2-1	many	TGTGCCAGCAGCTTCGGGACTCTGGGCAATGAGCAGTTCTTC	CASSFGTLGNEQFF
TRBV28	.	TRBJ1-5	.	TGTGCCAGCAGTTCGCGTCAGCCCCAGCATTTT	CASSSRQPQHF
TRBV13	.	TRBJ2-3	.	TGTGCCAGCAGCGTCCGGACTTCCCACATCACAGATACGCAGTATTTT	CASSVRTSHITDTQYF
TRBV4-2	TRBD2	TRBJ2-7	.	TGTGCCAGCAGCCAAGACCTCGGGACTAGCGGGACTTTGTACGAGCAGTACTTC	CASSQDLGTSGTLYEQYF
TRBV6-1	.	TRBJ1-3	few	TGTGCCAGCAGTTCCGGGGCAGGGCCTGTCTCTGGAAACACCATATATTTT	CASSSGAGPVSGNTIYF
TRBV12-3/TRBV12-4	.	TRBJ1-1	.	TGTGCCAGCAGTTTAGATACAGGGCCAGGGACTGAAGCTTTCTTT	CASSLDTGPGTEAFF
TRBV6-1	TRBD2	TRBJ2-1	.	TGTGCCAGCAGCCTTGGACTAGTGGATGAGCAGTTCTTC	CASSLGLVDEQFF
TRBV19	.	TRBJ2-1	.	TGTGCCAGTAGTATTAGACAGGGACTACCTAATGAGCAGTTCTTC	CASSIRQGLPNEQFF
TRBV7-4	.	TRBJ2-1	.	TGTGCCAGCAGCCCCCGACGCGACTACAATGAGCAGTTCTTC	CASSPRRDYNEQFF